This TCR beta chain was documented in a study of radiotherapy plus CTLA-4 blockade in lung cancer. Across the whole study: With over 25% of patients having disease control, objective responses were seen in less than 20%.

Germline lookup yields CDR1 WSHSY and CDR2 SAAADI. The CDR3 length is 16 residues. The V gene end was trimmed by 4 bases and the J gene end by 6 bases; junction bases not matched to a gene: 14. The protocol was immunoSEQ multiplex PCR, while the TCRdb copy is restricted to in-frame clones and leaves out a portion. The table has 75,000 to 80,000 clones, around nine tenths seen once; the top ten hold about 1%. Study-level points and caveats: Strongest reported response predictors: early blood clone changes and post-radiation interferon-beta. Clones derived from tumor TCRs expanded in blood after radiotherapy plus ipilimumab.

To note about this clone: As yet, its antigen is unknown.

This specimen consisted of peripheral blood, obtained from a patient treated with radiotherapy plus ipilimumab. J is TRBJ2-5 and V is TRBV10-2; 7 bases agree with TRBD2. The clonotype originates from a human donor with non-small cell lung cancer who had stable disease on radiotherapy plus ipilimumab. The CDR3: CASSAGEAGRAKTQYF. Here the CDR3 DNA reads TGCGCCAGCAGTGCCGGGGAGGCGGGGAGGGCTAAGACCCAGTACTTC.